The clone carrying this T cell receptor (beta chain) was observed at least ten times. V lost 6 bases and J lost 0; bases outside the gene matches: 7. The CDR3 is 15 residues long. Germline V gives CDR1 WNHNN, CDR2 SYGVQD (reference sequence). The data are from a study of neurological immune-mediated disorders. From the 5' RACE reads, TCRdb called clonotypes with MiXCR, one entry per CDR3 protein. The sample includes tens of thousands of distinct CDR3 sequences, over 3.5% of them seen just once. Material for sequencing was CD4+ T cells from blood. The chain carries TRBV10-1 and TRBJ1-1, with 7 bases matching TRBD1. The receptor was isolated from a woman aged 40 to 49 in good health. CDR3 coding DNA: TGCGCCAGCAGCCACACAGGGGCCTTGAACACTGAAGCTTTCTTT. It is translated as CASSHTGALNTEAFF.